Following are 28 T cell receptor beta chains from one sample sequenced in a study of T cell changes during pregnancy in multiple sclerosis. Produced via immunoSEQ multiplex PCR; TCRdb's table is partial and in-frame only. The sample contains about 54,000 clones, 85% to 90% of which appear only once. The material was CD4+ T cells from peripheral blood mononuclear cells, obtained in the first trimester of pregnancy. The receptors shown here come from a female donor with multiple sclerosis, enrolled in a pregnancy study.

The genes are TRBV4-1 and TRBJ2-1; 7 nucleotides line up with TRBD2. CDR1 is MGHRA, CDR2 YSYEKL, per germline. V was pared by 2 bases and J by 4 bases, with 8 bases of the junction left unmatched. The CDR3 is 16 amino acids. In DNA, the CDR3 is TGCGCCAGCAGCCAACCTACTAGCGACCCTTACAATGAGCAGTTCTTC. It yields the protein CASSQPTSDPYNEQFF.

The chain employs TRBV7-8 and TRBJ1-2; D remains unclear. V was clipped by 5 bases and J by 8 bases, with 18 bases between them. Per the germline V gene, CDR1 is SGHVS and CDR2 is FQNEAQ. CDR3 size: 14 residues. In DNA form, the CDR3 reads TGTGCCAGCAGCGGGAAGGGAGTTGGGTACGGCTACACCTTC. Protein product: CASSGKGVGYGYTF. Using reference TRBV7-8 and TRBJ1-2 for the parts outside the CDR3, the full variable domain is GAGVSQSPRYKVAKRGQDVALRCDPISGHVSLFWYQQALGQGPEFLTYFQNEAQLDKSGLPSDRFFAERPEGSVSTLKIQRTQQEDSAVYLCASSGKGVGYGYTFGSGTRLTVV.

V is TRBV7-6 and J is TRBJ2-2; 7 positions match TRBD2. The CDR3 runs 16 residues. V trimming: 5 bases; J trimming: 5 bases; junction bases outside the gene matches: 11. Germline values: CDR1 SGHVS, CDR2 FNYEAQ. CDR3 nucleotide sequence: TGTGCCAGCAGCCCTTTGGCGGGAGTAGGGACCGGGGAGCTGTTTTTT. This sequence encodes CASSPLAGVGTGELFF.

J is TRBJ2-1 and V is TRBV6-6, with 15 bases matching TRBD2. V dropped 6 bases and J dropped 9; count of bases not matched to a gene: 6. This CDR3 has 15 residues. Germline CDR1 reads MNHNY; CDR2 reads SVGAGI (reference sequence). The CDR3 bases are TGTGCCAGCAGGCCTGGACTAGCGGGAGGGGGTGAGCAGTTCTTC. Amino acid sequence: CASRPGLAGGGEQFF.

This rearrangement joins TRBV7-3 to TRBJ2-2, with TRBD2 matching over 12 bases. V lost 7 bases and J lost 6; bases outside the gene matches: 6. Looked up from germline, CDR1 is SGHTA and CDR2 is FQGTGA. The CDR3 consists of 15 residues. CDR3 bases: TGTGCCAGCACCCTAGCGGGGGGGCCTCCCGGGGAGCTGTTTTTT. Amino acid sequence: CASTLAGGPPGELFF.

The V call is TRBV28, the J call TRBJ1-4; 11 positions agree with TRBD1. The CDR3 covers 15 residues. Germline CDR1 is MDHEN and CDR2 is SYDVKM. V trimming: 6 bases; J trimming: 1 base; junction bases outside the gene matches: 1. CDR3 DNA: TGTGCCAGCAGGGACAGGGGGCAAACTAATGAAAAACTGTTTTTT. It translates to CASRDRGQTNEKLFF.

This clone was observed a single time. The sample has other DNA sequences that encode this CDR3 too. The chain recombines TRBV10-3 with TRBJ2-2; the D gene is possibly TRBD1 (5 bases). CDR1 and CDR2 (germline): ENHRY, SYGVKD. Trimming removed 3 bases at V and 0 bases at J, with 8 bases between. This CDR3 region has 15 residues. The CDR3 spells CAISERGTNTGELFF. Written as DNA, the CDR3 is TGTGCCATCAGTGAAAGGGGAACGAACACCGGGGAGCTGTTTTTT.

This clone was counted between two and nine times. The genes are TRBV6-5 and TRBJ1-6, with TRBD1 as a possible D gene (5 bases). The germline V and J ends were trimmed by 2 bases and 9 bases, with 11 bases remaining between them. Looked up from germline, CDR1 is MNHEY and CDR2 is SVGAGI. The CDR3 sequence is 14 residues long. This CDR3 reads CASSYMARGSPLHF. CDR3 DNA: TGTGCCAGCAGTTACATGGCAAGGGGTTCACCCCTCCACTTT.

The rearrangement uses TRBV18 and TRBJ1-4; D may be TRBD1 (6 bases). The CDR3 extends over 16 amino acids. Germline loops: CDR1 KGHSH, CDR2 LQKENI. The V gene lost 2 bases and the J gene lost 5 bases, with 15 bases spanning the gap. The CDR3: CASSPISGDQNEKLFF. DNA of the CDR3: TGTGCCAGCTCACCAATTTCAGGGGACCAGAATGAAAAACTGTTTTTT.

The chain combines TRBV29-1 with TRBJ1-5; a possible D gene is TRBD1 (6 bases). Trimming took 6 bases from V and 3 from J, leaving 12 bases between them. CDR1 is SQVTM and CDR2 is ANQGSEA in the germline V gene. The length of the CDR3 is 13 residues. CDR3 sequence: CSVVQGPNQPQHF. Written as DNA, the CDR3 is TGCAGCGTGGTACAGGGACCCAATCAGCCCCAGCATTTT.

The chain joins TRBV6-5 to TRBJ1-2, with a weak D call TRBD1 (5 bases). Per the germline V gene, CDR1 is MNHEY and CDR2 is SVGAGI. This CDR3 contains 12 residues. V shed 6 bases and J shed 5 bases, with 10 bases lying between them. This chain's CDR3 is CASRAGWYGYTF. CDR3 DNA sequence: TGTGCCAGCAGAGCAGGGTGGTATGGCTACACCTTC.

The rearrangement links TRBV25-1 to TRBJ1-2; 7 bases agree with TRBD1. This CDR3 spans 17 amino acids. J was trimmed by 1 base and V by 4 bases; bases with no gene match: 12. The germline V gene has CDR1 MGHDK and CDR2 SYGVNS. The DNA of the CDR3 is TGTGCCAGCAGTGCCGTCCTCGGACAGGAAAATAACTATGGCTACACCTTC. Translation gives CASSAVLGQENNYGYTF.

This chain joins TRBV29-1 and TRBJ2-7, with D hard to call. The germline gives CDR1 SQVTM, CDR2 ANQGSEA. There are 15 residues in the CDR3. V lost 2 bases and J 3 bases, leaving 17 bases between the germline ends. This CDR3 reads CSVELTSAPNYEQYF. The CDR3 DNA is TGCAGCGTTGAATTGACATCGGCCCCTAACTACGAGCAGTACTTC.

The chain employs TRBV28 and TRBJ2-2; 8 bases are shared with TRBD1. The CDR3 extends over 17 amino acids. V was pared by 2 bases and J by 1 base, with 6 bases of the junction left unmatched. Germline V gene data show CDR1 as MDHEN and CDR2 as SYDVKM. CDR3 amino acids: CASSLTRGTGNTGELFF. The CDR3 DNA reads TGTGCCAGCAGTTTAACCCGGGGGACAGGGAACACCGGGGAGCTGTTTTTT. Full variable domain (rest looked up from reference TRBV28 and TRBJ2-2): DVKVTQSSRYLVKRTGEKVFLECVQDMDHENMFWYRQDPGLGLRLIYFSYDVKMKEKGDIPEGYSVSREKKERFSLILESASTNQTSMYLCASSLTRGTGNTGELFFGEGSRLTVL.

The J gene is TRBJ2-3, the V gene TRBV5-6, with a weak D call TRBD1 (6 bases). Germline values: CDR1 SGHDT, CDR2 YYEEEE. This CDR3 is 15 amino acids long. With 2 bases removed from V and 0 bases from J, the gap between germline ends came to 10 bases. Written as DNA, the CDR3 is TGTGCCAGCAGCTTTCCAGGGGTTAGCACAGATACGCAGTATTTT. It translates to CASSFPGVSTDTQYF.

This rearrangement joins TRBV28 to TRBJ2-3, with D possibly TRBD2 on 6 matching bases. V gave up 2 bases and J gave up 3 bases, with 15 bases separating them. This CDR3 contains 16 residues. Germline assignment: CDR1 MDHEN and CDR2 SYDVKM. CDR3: CASSLPLPGETDTQYF. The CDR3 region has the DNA TGTGCCAGCAGTTTACCTTTACCGGGGGAAACAGATACGCAGTATTTT.

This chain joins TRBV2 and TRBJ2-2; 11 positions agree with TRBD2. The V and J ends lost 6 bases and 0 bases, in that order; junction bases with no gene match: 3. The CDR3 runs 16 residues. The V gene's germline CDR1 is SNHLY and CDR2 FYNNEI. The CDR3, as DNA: TGTGCCAGCAGCTATAGCGGGGGGGCGAACACCGGGGAGCTGTTTTTT. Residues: CASSYSGGANTGELFF.

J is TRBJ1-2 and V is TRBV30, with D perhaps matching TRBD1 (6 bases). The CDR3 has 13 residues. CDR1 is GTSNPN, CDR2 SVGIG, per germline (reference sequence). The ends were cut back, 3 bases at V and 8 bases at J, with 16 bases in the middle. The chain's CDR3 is CAWSSRQDRGYTF. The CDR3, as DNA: TGTGCCTGGAGCTCCCGACAGGATCGGGGCTACACCTTC.

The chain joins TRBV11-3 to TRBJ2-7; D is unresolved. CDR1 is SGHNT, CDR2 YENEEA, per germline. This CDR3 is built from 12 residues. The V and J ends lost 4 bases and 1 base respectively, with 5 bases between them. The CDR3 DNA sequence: TGTGCCAGCAGCTCACAGTCCTACGAGCAGTACTTC. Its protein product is CASSSQSYEQYF. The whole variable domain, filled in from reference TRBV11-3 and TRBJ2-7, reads EAGVVQSPRYKIIEKKQPVAFWCNPISGHNTLYWYLQNLGQGPELLIRYENEEAVDDSQLPKDRFSAERLKGVDSTLKIQPAELGDSAVYLCASSSQSYEQYFGPGTRLTVT.

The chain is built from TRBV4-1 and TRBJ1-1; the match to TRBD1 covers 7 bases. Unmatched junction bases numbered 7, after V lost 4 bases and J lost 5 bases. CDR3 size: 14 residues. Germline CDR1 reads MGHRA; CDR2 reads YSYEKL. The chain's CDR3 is CASSLRQGETEAFF. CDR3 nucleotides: TGCGCCAGCAGCCTGCGACAGGGTGAAACTGAAGCTTTCTTT.

The CDR3 region is CAIMASGRTELFF. The CDR3 DNA is TGTGCCATCATGGCTAGCGGGAGGACGGAGCTGTTTTTT. The V and J genes are TRBV10-3 and TRBJ2-2, with 11 bases aligning to TRBD2. The CDR3 covers 13 residues. Losses at the gene ends were 7 bases for V and 10 bases for J; bases not matched to a gene: 5. Germline CDR1 is ENHRY and CDR2 is SYGVKD.

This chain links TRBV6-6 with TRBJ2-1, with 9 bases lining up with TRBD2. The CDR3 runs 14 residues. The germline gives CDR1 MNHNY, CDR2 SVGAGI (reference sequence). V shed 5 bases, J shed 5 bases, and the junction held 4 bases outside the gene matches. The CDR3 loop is CASSRSSGNNEQFF. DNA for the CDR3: TGTGCCAGCAGTAGATCTAGCGGGAACAATGAGCAGTTCTTC.

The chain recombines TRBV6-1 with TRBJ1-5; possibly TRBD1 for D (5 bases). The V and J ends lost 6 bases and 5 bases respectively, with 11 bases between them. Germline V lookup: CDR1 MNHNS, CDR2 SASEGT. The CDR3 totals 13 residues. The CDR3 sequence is CASRSGWDQPQHF. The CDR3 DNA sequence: TGTGCCAGCAGATCAGGGTGGGATCAGCCCCAGCATTTT.

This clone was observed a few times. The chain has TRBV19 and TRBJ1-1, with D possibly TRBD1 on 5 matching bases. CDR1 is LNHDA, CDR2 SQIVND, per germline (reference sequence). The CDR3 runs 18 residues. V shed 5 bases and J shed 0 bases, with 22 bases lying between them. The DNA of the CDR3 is TGTGCCAGTAGTGCCGGGACTACCTCGGCGAGGGTGAACACTGAAGCTTTCTTT. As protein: CASSAGTTSARVNTEAFF. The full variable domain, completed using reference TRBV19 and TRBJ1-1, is DGGITQSPKYLFRKEGQNVTLSCEQNLNHDAMYWYRQDPGQGLRLIYYSQIVNDFQKGDIAEGYSVSREKKESFPLTVTSAQKNPTAFYLCASSAGTTSARVNTEAFFGQGTRLTVV.

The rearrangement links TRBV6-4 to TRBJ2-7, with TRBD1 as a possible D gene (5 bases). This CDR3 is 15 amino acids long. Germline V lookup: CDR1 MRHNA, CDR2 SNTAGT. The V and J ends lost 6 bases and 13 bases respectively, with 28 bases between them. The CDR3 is CASSRFYRSPQWSYF. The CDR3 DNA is TGTGCCAGCAGCCGATTTTACAGGTCCCCACAATGGTCTTACTTC.

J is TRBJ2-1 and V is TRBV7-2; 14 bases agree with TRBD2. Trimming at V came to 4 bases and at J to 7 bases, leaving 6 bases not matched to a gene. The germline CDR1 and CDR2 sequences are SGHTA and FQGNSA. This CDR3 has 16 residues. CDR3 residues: CASSSETSGGVNEQFF. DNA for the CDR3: TGTGCCAGCAGCTCCGAGACTAGCGGGGGGGTGAATGAGCAGTTCTTC.

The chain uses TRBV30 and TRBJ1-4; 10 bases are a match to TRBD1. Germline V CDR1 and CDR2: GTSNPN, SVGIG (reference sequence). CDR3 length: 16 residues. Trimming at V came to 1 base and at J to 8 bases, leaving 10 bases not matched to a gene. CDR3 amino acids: CAWSDGRQGAGEKLFF. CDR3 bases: TGTGCCTGGAGTGACGGGCGACAGGGGGCAGGGGAAAAACTGTTTTTT. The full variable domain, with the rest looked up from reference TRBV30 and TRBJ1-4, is SQTIHQWPATLVQPVGSPLSLECTVEGTSNPNLYWYRQAAGRGLQLLFYSVGIGQISSEVPQNLSASRPQDRQFILSSKKLLLSDSGFYLCAWSDGRQGAGEKLFFGSGTQLSVL.

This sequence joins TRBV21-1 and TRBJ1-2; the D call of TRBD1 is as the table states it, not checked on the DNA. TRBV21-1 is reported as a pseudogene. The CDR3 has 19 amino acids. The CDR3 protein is CASSKVAGKVQGADYGYTF. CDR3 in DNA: TGTGCCAGCAGCAAAGTAGCGGGAAAGGTACAGGGGGCCGACTATGGCTACACCTTC.